A single sample gave rise to the 22 T cell receptor beta chains below, sequenced in a study of blood T cell repertoires in COVID-19. Sequencing was performed with immunoSEQ multiplex PCR; in TCRdb, only in-frame clones are kept and a portion is missing. The data show more than 95,000 clones, about three quarters seen once. The sequenced sample was peripheral blood. The receptors originated from a woman aged 70 to 79 with acute or convalescent COVID-19.

The gene calls are TRBV28 and TRBJ2-5; TRBD2 agrees at 7 bases. CDR1 and CDR2 (germline): MDHEN, SYDVKM. The CDR3 runs to 13 residues. The trim removed 2 bases at V and 5 bases at J, leaving 2 bases unmatched. The CDR3 DNA is TGTGCCAGCAGTTTAGGGAGGGACGAGACCCAGTACTTC. Protein: CASSLGRDETQYF. The complete variable domain, with remaining parts taken from reference TRBV28 and TRBJ2-5, reads DVKVTQSSRYLVKRTGEKVFLECVQDMDHENMFWYRQDPGLGLRLIYFSYDVKMKEKGDIPEGYSVSREKKERFSLILESASTNQTSMYLCASSLGRDETQYFGPGTRLLVL.

This sequence joins TRBV5-1 and TRBJ1-6, with 8 bases fitting TRBD1. The CDR3 has 15 amino acids. Germline V gene lookup returns CDR1 SGHRS and CDR2 YFSETQ. V gave up 2 bases and J gave up 10 bases; unmatched junction bases: 8. This CDR3 reads CASSFQQGVESPLHF. The CDR3 nucleotides read TGCGCCAGCAGCTTTCAACAGGGGGTAGAGTCACCCCTCCACTTT.

A single count supports this clone. This sequence joins TRBV6-5 and TRBJ1-1; D is perhaps TRBD1 (6 bases). With 2 bases removed from V and 7 bases from J, the gap between germline ends came to 8 bases. CDR1 MNHEY and CDR2 SVGAGI come from the germline V gene. There are 12 residues in the CDR3. CDR3 DNA: TGTGCCAGCAGTTACATACAGGGTGAAGCTTTCTTT. This sequence encodes CASSYIQGEAFF.

The V and J genes are TRBV5-4 and TRBJ1-5; the match to TRBD1 covers 12 bases. Germline-derived CDR1 and CDR2 are SGHNT and YYREEE (reference sequence). With V trimmed by 4 bases and J by 5 bases, 4 bases remained unmatched. This CDR3 spans 15 amino acids. The CDR3, as DNA: TGTGCCAGCAGCCGGGGACAGGGGGCCGATCAGCCCCAGCATTTT. Translating gives CASSRGQGADQPQHF.

The chain couples TRBV11-2 to TRBJ2-2; D is possibly TRBD1 (6 bases). The ends were cut back, 6 bases at V and 0 bases at J, with 11 bases in the middle. The CDR3 consists of 15 residues. The germline CDR1 and CDR2 sequences are SGHAT and FQNNGV. The chain's CDR3 is CASRGGPTNTGELFF. CDR3 coding DNA: TGTGCCAGCAGAGGGGGACCAACGAACACCGGGGAGCTGTTTTTT.

CDR3 loop: CASSYDPRSPLHF. As DNA, the CDR3 is TGTGCCAGCAGTTACGACCCTAGGTCACCCCTCCACTTT. The chain combines TRBV6-6 with TRBJ1-6; D is unclear. Trimming cost V 2 bases and J 10 bases, with 9 bases left between them. This CDR3 is 13 amino acids long. The germline CDR1 and CDR2 sequences are MNHNY and SVGAGI (reference sequence).

In this sample, this clone turned up many times. This rearrangement joins TRBV6-5 to TRBJ1-4; D unclear. The CDR3 consists of 12 residues. Germline V CDR1 and CDR2: MNHEY, SVGAGI. The V end lost 6 bases, the J end lost 8 bases, and 10 bases lay between the germline ends. The CDR3 here is CASRSLREKLFF. The DNA for the CDR3 is TGTGCCAGCAGGTCCCTACGGGAAAAACTGTTTTTT.

The J gene is TRBJ2-2, the V gene TRBV14; TRBD1 matches at 7 bases. V was clipped by 4 bases and J by 0 bases; unmatched bases: 5. The CDR3 contains 16 residues. CDR1 and CDR2 (germline): SGHDN, FVKESK. In DNA, the CDR3 is TGTGCCAGCAGCCCAAGACAGGGACCGAACACCGGGGAGCTGTTTTTT. It specifies CASSPRQGPNTGELFF.

The V and J genes are TRBV7-8 and TRBJ2-1; TRBD1 might be the D (6 bases). The CDR3 has 16 amino acids. V was pared by 5 bases and J by 0 bases, with 14 bases between. Germline V lookup: CDR1 SGHVS, CDR2 FQNEAQ. The CDR3 DNA follows: TGTGCCAGCAGCCCCCTAACGACAGGCTCCTACAATGAGCAGTTCTTC. Translating gives CASSPLTTGSYNEQFF.

The V and J genes are TRBV19 and TRBJ1-5; perhaps TRBD1 as D (5 bases). The CDR3 loop spans 17 amino acids. Per the germline V gene, CDR1 is LNHDA and CDR2 is SQIVND (reference sequence). Trimming cost V 2 bases and J 3 bases, with 17 bases left between them. CDR3 in amino acids: CASSIWQGFGFNQPQHF. The CDR3 coding sequence is TGTGCCAGTAGTATATGGCAGGGATTTGGGTTCAATCAGCCCCAGCATTTT.

The chain carries TRBV18 and TRBJ1-5, with D maybe TRBD1 (6 bases). V dropped 4 bases and J dropped 4 bases, with 14 bases sitting between them. The CDR3 contains 15 residues. Germline V gene sequence: CDR1 KGHSH, CDR2 LQKENI. CDR3 nucleotides: TGTGCCAGCTCACAGGGGGGGGCTCGTAATCAGCCCCAGCATTTT. Translation: CASSQGGARNQPQHF. The full variable domain, in which reference TRBV18 and TRBJ1-5 provide the parts outside the CDR3, is NAGVMQNPRHLVRRRGQEARLRCSPMKGHSHVYWYRQLPEEGLKFMVYLQKENIIDESGMPKERFSAEFPKEGPSILRIQQVVRGDSAAYFCASSQGGARNQPQHFGDGTRLSIL.

This chain uses TRBV12-3 or TRBV12-4 with TRBJ2-2, with D uncertain. The V gene lost 6 bases and the J gene lost 3 bases, with 5 bases spanning the gap. The CDR3 extends over 12 amino acids. Here the CDR3 DNA reads TGTGCCAGCAGATATTACACCGGGGAGCTGTTTTTT. As protein: CASRYYTGELFF.

J is TRBJ2-1 and V is TRBV28; 11 bases map to TRBD1. Per the germline V gene, CDR1 is MDHEN and CDR2 is SYDVKM. This CDR3 has 17 amino acids. J gave up 8 bases and V 6 bases, and 15 bases lay outside the gene matches. CDR3 amino acids: CASRTLDRDRGRDEQFF. The CDR3 DNA reads TGTGCCAGCAGGACTCTAGATCGGGACAGGGGGAGAGATGAGCAGTTCTTC.

This chain uses TRBV30 with TRBJ2-3, with 7 bases aligning to TRBD2. The CDR3 consists of 13 residues. Trimming removed 2 bases from V and 4 bases from J; junction bases left unmatched: 3. Germline V gene sequence: CDR1 GTSNPN, CDR2 SVGIG (reference sequence). CDR3 bases: TGTGCCTGGAGTCACCTAGCGGCAGATACGCAGTATTTT. Translated: CAWSHLAADTQYF.

This chain uses TRBV19 with TRBJ2-1, with a tentative D call TRBD2 (6 bases). V lost 1 base and J 4 bases, leaving 8 bases between the germline ends. This CDR3 has 14 amino acids. The V gene's germline CDR1 is LNHDA and CDR2 SQIVND (reference sequence). The CDR3 spells CASSIAGEYNEQFF. DNA of the CDR3: TGTGCCAGTAGTATAGCGGGGGAGTACAATGAGCAGTTCTTC.

This chain links TRBV21-1 with TRBJ2-3; the D segment call TRBD1 is taken from the table without a DNA check. TRBV21-1 corresponds to a pseudogene. The CDR3 covers 13 residues. The DNA for the CDR3 is TGTGCCAGCAGCAAAAAGGGGACAGATACGCAGTATTTT. Translating it yields CASSKKGTDTQYF.

The chain carries TRBV25-1 and TRBJ2-1; D may be TRBD1 (8 bases). V lost 4 bases to trimming and J lost 2 bases, with 21 bases between them. Germline V CDR1 and CDR2: MGHDK, SYGVNS. The CDR3 is 18 amino acids. The CDR3 region is CASSGAGGSGKPYNEQFF. CDR3 DNA: TGTGCCAGCAGTGGGGCAGGGGGCAGCGGGAAGCCCTACAATGAGCAGTTCTTC.

For the CDR3, the DNA is TGCGCCAGCAGCTTATCGTCACAGGGTGGCGATGGCTACACCTTC. Translating it yields CASSLSSQGGDGYTF. The chain recombines TRBV5-1 with TRBJ1-2; maybe TRBD1 (6 bases). This CDR3 has 15 amino acids. The germline CDR1 and CDR2 sequences are SGHRS and YFSETQ. V was cut by 2 bases and J by 6 bases, with 17 bases left in between.

This clone was found many times. This chain links TRBV6-4 with TRBJ2-1; the D gene is possibly TRBD2 (6 bases). The length of the CDR3 is 16 residues. V dropped 8 bases and J dropped 4 bases, with 21 bases sitting between them. Germline lookup yields CDR1 MRHNA and CDR2 SNTAGT. The CDR3 region is CASPPWRVKKYNEQFF. For the CDR3, the DNA is TGTGCCAGCCCGCCCTGGAGGGTTAAAAAGTACAATGAGCAGTTCTTC.

The chain couples TRBV5-4 to TRBJ2-6; 9 bases match TRBD1. V shed 9 bases, J shed 4 bases, and the junction held 8 bases outside the gene matches. Germline CDR1 is SGHNT and CDR2 is YYREEE (reference sequence). The CDR3 contains 15 residues. Here the CDR3 DNA reads TGTGCCATCCCGGGACAGGGCTTCGGGGCCAACGTCCTGACTTTC. Protein sequence: CAIPGQGFGANVLTF. Full variable domain (outside the CDR3, taken from reference TRBV5-4 and TRBJ2-6): ETGVTQSPTHLIKTRGQQVTLRCSSQSGHNTVSWYQQALGQGPQFIFQYYREEENGRGNFPPRFSGLQFPNYSSELNVNALELDDSALYLCAIPGQGFGANVLTFGAGSRLTVL.

The sample holds one count of this clone. This chain joins TRBV2 and TRBJ1-2; perhaps TRBD1 as D (5 bases). V dropped 3 bases and J dropped 4 bases, with 15 bases sitting between them. This CDR3 comprises 15 residues. The germline CDR1 and CDR2 sequences are SNHLY and FYNNEI. The CDR3 DNA is TGTGCCAGCAGTGACAGGCCAGGGCCGATCTATGGCTACACCTTC. Protein product: CASSDRPGPIYGYTF.

V is TRBV5-1 and J is TRBJ2-5, with 9 bases lining up with TRBD2. From germline, CDR1 is SGHRS and CDR2 YFSETQ. CDR3 size: 16 residues. V was clipped by 4 bases and J by 1 base; unmatched bases: 8. CDR3 residues: CASSPDPSGIQETQYF. The DNA for the CDR3 is TGCGCCAGCAGCCCCGACCCTAGCGGGATCCAAGAGACCCAGTACTTC.